This TCR beta chain was sequenced for a study of blood T cell repertoires in COVID-19. TCRdb's copy holds only in-frame clones and misses some; the assay was immunoSEQ multiplex PCR. Of around 290,000 clones in the sample, about 89% were seen once. Germline CDR1 is GTSNPN and CDR2 is SVGIG (reference sequence). The V and J ends lost 4 bases and 2 bases, in that order; junction bases with no gene match: 7. The CDR3 covers 14 residues. The genes are TRBV30 and TRBJ1-1; TRBD1 agrees at 7 bases. This TCR came from a woman under 30 who had recovered from COVID-19. Sequenced sample: PBMCs or T cells enriched from blood (not recorded which). The CDR3, as DNA: TGTGCCTGGAACACGGGACAGATAAACACTGAAGCTTTCTTT. The encoded protein is CAWNTGQINTEAFF.